The 28 T cell receptor beta chains listed next were all sequenced from one sample in a study of regulatory T cells in long-lasting Graves disease (dated by TCRdb to the early 2020s). Libraries came from multiplex PCR. The data were produced on an Illumina HiSeq 4000. CDR3 regions were amplified by Arm-PCR with iRepertoire HTBI primers to construct TCR beta libraries. The raw public reads went through TCRdb reprocessing: fastp at Q25, MiXCR clone calling, in-frame beta chains kept. A single entry per CDR3 protein holds the most common genes and DNA from its merged rows. The sample has roughly 560,000 distinct CDR3 sequences on record, around 12% of them singletons. The biggest ten clones account for approximately 9% of the sample. The meaning of the sample's time point label: newly diagnosed GD, antithyroid drugs for less than 3 months. For both TCR sequencing and RNA sequencing, RNA was extracted from PBMCs using TRIzol.

Another study also made use of these data, one on T cells in Graves' hyperthyroidism and ophthalmopathy.

The sequences come from peripheral blood mononuclear cells (PBMCs), collected at new diagnosis, from a patient treated with antithyroid drugs. These receptors all stem from a woman in her 30s with Graves disease. Donor details come from another sample of the same person, matched by shared clones.

About this clonotype: A far larger clone is only one base removed, so a read error is likely. The chain is built from TRBV6-5 and TRBJ1-6; TRBD1 might be the D (5 bases). CDR1 and CDR2 from the germline V gene are MNHEY and SVGAGI. The CDR3 has 16 amino acids. Trimming took off 2 bases at V and 0 bases at J, with 8 bases between the two ends. In DNA form, the CDR3 reads TGTGCCAGCAGTTACGGGGGTTTCTCCTATAATTCACCCCTCCACTTT. It codes for CASSYGGFSYNSPLHF.

This chain links TRBV7-2 with TRBJ2-1; no clear D. The germline CDR1 and CDR2 sequences are SGHTA and FQGNSA. There are 15 residues in the CDR3. Trimming left V 5 bases short and J 4 bases short, with 15 bases between. The CDR3 region is CASSIEVSGYNEQFF. CDR3 bases: TGTGCCAGCAGCATAGAGGTGTCCGGGTACAATGAGCAGTTCTTC.

The table lists this clonotype with many counts. The chain is built from TRBV30 and TRBJ2-5; D is unclear. Trimming cost V 0 bases and J 4 bases, with 3 bases left between them. Per germline, CDR1 GTSNPN and CDR2 SVGIG (reference sequence). This CDR3 has 11 amino acids. The CDR3 reads CAWSVPETQYF. The DNA of the CDR3 is TGTGCCTGGAGTGTTCCAGAGACCCAGTACTTC. Looking up the rest from reference TRBV30 and TRBJ2-5 gives the full variable domain: SQTIHQWPATLVQPVGSPLSLECTVEGTSNPNLYWYRQAAGRGLQLLFYSVGIGQISSEVPQNLSASRPQDRQFILSSKKLLLSDSGFYLCAWSVPETQYFGPGTRLLVL.

This clonotype was recorded at least ten times. The chain has TRBV27 and TRBJ2-1, with D possibly TRBD2 on 5 matching bases. V gave up 2 bases and J gave up 10 bases, with 15 bases separating them. The CDR3 consists of 14 residues. Germline-derived CDR1 and CDR2 are MNHEY and SMNVEV (reference sequence). The CDR3 region has the DNA TGTGCCAGCAGTTTAATTTCCGGTTCGGGGGAGCAGTTCTTC. Residues: CASSLISGSGEQFF.

This clonotype has ten or more counts. This sequence joins TRBV5-1 and TRBJ2-5; 12 bases are shared with TRBD2. V shed 4 bases and J 6 bases; nucleotides not matched to a gene: 13. The CDR3 is 17 residues long. From germline, CDR1 is SGHRS and CDR2 YFSETQ. The chain's CDR3 is CASSLLTSGRGMKTQYF. As DNA, the CDR3 is TGCGCCAGCAGCCTGTTGACTAGCGGGAGAGGTATGAAGACCCAGTACTTC.

This clonotype appeared a few times. One end of the junction fails to match germline, which may point to a read error. The chain has TRBV7-9 and TRBJ1-2; D unresolved. Germline V gene lookup returns CDR1 SEHNR and CDR2 FQNEAQ (reference sequence). The CDR3 consists of 15 residues. In DNA, the CDR3 is TGTGCCAGCAGTTTAGTCTTGCGTTCGAACTATGGCTACACCTTC. Translation gives CASSLVLRSNYGYTF.

A note on this clonotype: With a far larger clone one base away, a read error is the likely cause. The chain employs TRBV12-3 or TRBV12-4 and TRBJ2-1; D is unresolved. V was cut by 6 bases and J by 10 bases, with 10 bases left in between. The CDR3 totals 11 residues. The CDR3 here is CASSLNYEQFF. The CDR3 nucleotides are TGTGCCAGCAGCCTTAACTACGAGCAGTTCTTC.

This clonotype was detected many times. The chain carries TRBV2 and TRBJ1-1, with 7 bases aligning to TRBD1. The CDR3 contains 13 residues. The germline gives CDR1 SNHLY, CDR2 FYNNEI. V gave up 6 bases and J gave up 7 bases; unmatched junction bases: 8. The CDR3 DNA reads as TGTGCCAGCAGCAAGACAGGGTTTGGTGAAGCTTTCTTT. Its translation is CASSKTGFGEAFF.

Many counts were recorded for this clonotype. The chain links TRBV11-3 to TRBJ2-1; tentative D call: TRBD2 (5 bases). Trimming took 2 bases from V and 10 from J, leaving 9 bases between them. CDR1 and CDR2 (germline): SGHNT, YENEEA. The CDR3 length is 12 residues. DNA of the CDR3: TGTGCCAGCAGCTTAACTAGGCCCGAGCAGTTCTTC. Its protein product is CASSLTRPEQFF.

This clonotype occurred many times. The rearrangement joins TRBV20-1 to TRBJ2-1, with D possibly TRBD2 on 5 matching bases. Per germline, CDR1 DFQATT and CDR2 SNEGSKA (reference sequence). Trimming removed 0 bases at V and 8 bases at J, with 8 bases between. CDR3 length: 12 amino acids. The CDR3 reads CSARDGIDEQFF. In nucleotides, the CDR3 is TGCAGTGCTAGAGACGGGATAGATGAGCAGTTCTTC.

This clonotype was seen a handful of times. The chain links TRBV12-3 or TRBV12-4 to TRBJ2-2; weak D call: TRBD2 (6 bases). This CDR3 is built from 13 residues. The V and J ends lost 6 bases and 5 bases respectively, with 10 bases between them. This CDR3 is CASRPTSTGELFF. CDR3 in DNA: TGTGCCAGCAGGCCGACTAGTACCGGGGAGCTGTTTTTT.

With regard to this clonotype: A read error may explain this, as a much larger clone is one base away. As DNA, the CDR3 is TGCGCCAGCAGCTCGACAGAGGGTTGGTTTACGGGCTACGAGCAGTACTTC. This translates into CASSSTEGWFTGYEQYF. This chain uses TRBV5-1 with TRBJ2-7, with D perhaps TRBD1 or TRBD2 (5 bases each). Germline lookup yields CDR1 SGHRS and CDR2 YFSETQ. V was cut by 3 bases and J by 3 bases, with 22 bases left in between. The CDR3 consists of 17 residues.

As concerns this clonotype: This likely reflects a read error, since a far larger clone is one base away. This rearrangement joins TRBV11-3 to TRBJ2-3, with D possibly matching TRBD2 (6 bases). The CDR3 has 12 amino acids. CDR1 and CDR2 from the germline V gene are SGHNT and YENEEA. The CDR3 DNA follows: TGTACCAGCAGCTTAGGCTCCGGGGGGCAGTATTTT. Translating gives CTSSLGSGGQYF.

This clonotype has at least ten counts. The chain uses TRBV27 and TRBJ1-4, with a possible D match to TRBD1 (5 bases). This CDR3 region has 15 residues. V lost 5 bases and J lost 0, with 10 bases in between. From germline, CDR1 is MNHEY and CDR2 SMNVEV (reference sequence). The CDR3 loop reads CASSPWGATNEKLFF. For the CDR3, the DNA is TGTGCCAGCAGTCCCTGGGGCGCAACTAATGAAAAACTGTTTTTT.

This clonotype was observed a handful of times. This sequence joins TRBV5-8 and TRBJ2-6; tentatively, D is TRBD1 (6 bases). The V end was cut by 1 base, the J end by 2 bases, with 22 bases between. CDR1 is SGHTS and CDR2 is YDEGEE in the germline V gene. The CDR3 contains 20 residues. The CDR3 DNA sequence: TGTGCCAGCAGCTTGTTTGAATTGGACAGCGATATTGCTGGGGCCAACGTCCTGACTTTC. Translating it yields CASSLFELDSDIAGANVLTF. Based on the CDR3 plus reference TRBV5-8 and TRBJ2-6, the full variable domain is EAGVTQSPTHLIKTRGQQATLRCSPISGHTSVYWYQQALGLGLQFLLWYDEGEERNRGNFPPRFSGRQFPNYSSELNVNALELEDSALYLCASSLFELDSDIAGANVLTFGAGSRLTVL.

The CDR3 is CASSFSGGWDEQFF. The CDR3 DNA reads as TGCGCCAGCAGCTTTTCGGGGGGCTGGGATGAGCAGTTCTTC. The rearrangement uses TRBV5-1 and TRBJ2-1; D might be TRBD2 (7 bases). V was cut by 2 bases and J by 8 bases, with 14 bases left in between. Per the germline V gene, CDR1 is SGHRS and CDR2 is YFSETQ. CDR3 length equals 14 residues.

This clonotype was counted at least ten times. The chain uses TRBV6-1 and TRBJ1-2, with D possibly matching TRBD1 (5 bases). V was pared by 5 bases and J by 3 bases, with 13 bases between. The CDR3 has 14 amino acids. The V gene's germline CDR1 is MNHNS and CDR2 SASEGT. This chain's CDR3 is CASSTRDRYYGYTF. In nucleotides, the CDR3 is TGTGCCAGCAGTACCCGGGACCGCTACTATGGCTACACCTTC.

The chain couples TRBV12-3 or TRBV12-4 to TRBJ2-5; D gene uncertain. V lost 6 bases to trimming and J lost 2 bases, with 13 bases between them. The CDR3 sequence is 14 residues long. The CDR3 is CASSPSAQQETQYF. DNA for the CDR3: TGTGCCAGCAGCCCCTCCGCTCAGCAAGAGACCCAGTACTTC.

This clonotype was counted many times. The gene calls are TRBV20-1 and TRBJ2-3, with a tentative D call TRBD2 (6 bases). The CDR3 totals 12 residues. Germline V lookup: CDR1 DFQATT, CDR2 SNEGSKA (reference sequence). DNA of the CDR3: TGCAGCGCGAGCGGGAGCACAGATACGCAGTATTTT. Its translation is CSASGSTDTQYF.

CDR3 region: CASSAPESGRDLIPFF. CDR3 sequence (DNA): TGTGCCAGCAGCGCCCCGGAGAGCGGGAGGGACCTCATTCCGTTCTTC. V and J are TRBV5-4 and TRBJ2-1; TRBD2 matches at 10 bases. The CDR3 extends over 16 amino acids. Germline-derived CDR1 and CDR2 are SGHNT and YYREEE (reference sequence). Germline trimming cut 4 bases from V and 15 bases from J; bases unmatched to any gene: 19.

This clonotype was picked up many times. This chain uses TRBV6-5 with TRBJ2-2, with TRBD2 as a possible D gene (6 bases). The CDR3 contains 13 residues. V lost 3 bases, J lost 5 bases, and 7 bases lay in between. Germline CDR1 reads MNHEY; CDR2 reads SVGAGI. Written as DNA, the CDR3 is TGTGCCAGCAGTTATGGGACTACCGGGGAGCTGTTTTTT. Translation gives CASSYGTTGELFF.

This clonotype showed up many times. The V and J genes are TRBV19 and TRBJ1-6, with 10 bases matching TRBD1. The length of the CDR3 is 16 residues. J was trimmed by 13 bases and V by 5 bases; bases with no gene match: 14. The germline CDR1 and CDR2 sequences are LNHDA and SQIVND (reference sequence). Here the CDR3 reads CASSAGTGAANAPLHF. CDR3 bases: TGTGCCAGTAGTGCGGGGACAGGGGCCGCAAATGCCCCCCTCCACTTT.

This clonotype was recorded many times. CDR3 coding DNA: TGTGCCAGCTCCCCTAGCGACAGGGGGGCCTACGAGCAGTACTTC. Encoded protein: CASSPSDRGAYEQYF. The rearrangement uses TRBV9 and TRBJ2-7; 9 bases are shared with TRBD1. Germline V gene sequence: CDR1 SGDLS, CDR2 YYNGEE. Losses at the gene ends were 7 bases for V and 2 bases for J; bases not matched to a gene: 10. The CDR3 extends over 15 amino acids.

This clonotype has at least ten counts. The chain uses TRBV28 and TRBJ1-5; no clear D. This CDR3 contains 15 residues. Per germline, CDR1 MDHEN and CDR2 SYDVKM. Trimming left V 7 bases short and J 3 bases short, with 16 bases between. DNA for the CDR3: TGTGCCAGCACTCCCGTTTTGCAGTACAATCAGCCCCAGCATTTT. It specifies CASTPVLQYNQPQHF.

About this clonotype itself: Since a much larger clone is just one base distant, this may be a read error. The gene calls are TRBV28 and TRBJ2-5; the D gene is possibly TRBD2 (6 bases). Germline CDR1 is MDHEN and CDR2 is SYDVKM. The CDR3 is 14 residues long. The CDR3 reads CTSSSGGPGETQYF. The DNA of the CDR3 is TGTACCAGCAGTTCTGGAGGGCCCGGAGAGACCCAGTACTTC.

This clonotype was detected many times. CDR3 in DNA: TGTGCCAGCAGTTTGTCGACAGAGACGCCCACCTACGAGCAGTACTTC. Translated: CASSLSTETPTYEQYF. The chain has TRBV28 and TRBJ2-7, with D perhaps matching TRBD1 (5 bases). CDR1 and CDR2 (germline): MDHEN, SYDVKM. V dropped 3 bases and J dropped 2 bases, with 17 bases sitting between them. The CDR3 contains 16 residues.

The table lists this clonotype with many counts. The chain recombines TRBV12-3 or TRBV12-4 with TRBJ2-5, with a possible D match to TRBD2 (5 bases). The CDR3 spans 13 residues. V lost 8 bases to trimming and J lost 5 bases, with 15 bases between them. CDR3 in amino acids: CASGPRERETQYF. CDR3 sequence (DNA): TGTGCCAGCGGGCCGAGGGAGAGGGAGACCCAGTACTTC.

With regard to this clonotype: A much larger clone lies a single base off, so this may be a read error. The chain recombines TRBV28 with TRBJ2-7; tentatively, D is TRBD2 (6 bases). CDR1 is MDHEN and CDR2 is SYDVKM in the germline V gene. CDR3 length equals 17 residues. The DNA for the CDR3 is TGTACCAGCACCCCTATGACGGCGGGACCATCCCACTACGAGCAGTACTTC. This codes for CTSTPMTAGPSHYEQYF.